Below are 2 T cell receptor beta chains sequenced from a single sample in a study of cytomegalovirus exposure and HLA in healthy donors. This PCR relied on a set of 60 Vbeta primers and 13 Jbeta primers. Repertoires were generated with immunoSEQ multiplex PCR, while TCRdb's copy carries only in-frame clones and drops some. The sample holds just over 150,000 clones, 70% to 90% seen once. Input material: PBMCs. Receptor source: a man aged 18 to 30 in good health and CMV-seropositive.

The rearrangement links TRBV11-2 to TRBJ2-7; 8 bases map to TRBD2. V lost 3 bases, J lost 3 bases, and 10 bases stayed unmatched. The CDR3 totals 16 residues. Looked up from germline, CDR1 is SGHAT and CDR2 is FQNNGV. CDR3 amino acids: CASSLGSGGVLYEQYF. The CDR3, as DNA: TGTGCCAGCAGCTTGGGGAGCGGGGGTGTACTCTACGAGCAGTACTTC. The variable domain in full, with the rest retrieved from reference TRBV11-2 and TRBJ2-7, is EAGVAQSPRYKIIEKRQSVAFWCNPISGHATLYWYQQILGQGPKLLIQFQNNGVVDDSQLPKDRFSAERLKGVDSTLKIQPAKLEDSAVYLCASSLGSGGVLYEQYFGPGTRLTVT.

The table lists this clone with a count of one. This sequence joins TRBV7-9 and TRBJ1-4; TRBD1 is a possible D gene (5 bases). Germline V gene lookup returns CDR1 SEHNR and CDR2 FQNEAQ (reference sequence). The CDR3 covers 14 residues. The V end was cut by 5 bases, the J end by 4 bases, with 11 bases between. DNA for the CDR3: TGTGCCAGCAGCCTGGGGGGGGTTAATGAAAAACTGTTTTTT. Its translation is CASSLGGVNEKLFF.